Shown below are 32 T cell receptor beta chains from a single sample sequenced in a study of early T cells in non-severe SARS-CoV-2 infection. TCRdb called the 5' RACE reads again in MiXCR, with one record for every CDR3 protein. Altogether tens of thousands of distinct CDR3 sequences are present, roughly 5.6% being singletons, with the ten largest covering 30%. The sequencing input was whole blood. Receptors were obtained from an adult who was a healthcare worker with PCR-confirmed SARS-CoV-2 infection or an uninfected control (not recorded which).

The chain joins TRBV7-3 to TRBJ2-1, with unresolved D. Germline V gives CDR1 SGHTA, CDR2 FQGTGA. The ends were cut back, 5 bases at V and 4 bases at J, with 15 bases in the middle. The CDR3 is 15 residues long. The CDR3 loop is CASSLNSNLYNEQFF. The CDR3 nucleotides read TGTGCCAGCAGCCTTAATTCAAATCTATACAATGAGCAGTTCTTC.

This clonotype was picked up a small number of times. The rearrangement joins TRBV4-2 to TRBJ2-7; D not resolved. The germline V gene has CDR1 LGHNA and CDR2 YNFKEQ. Trimming shortened V by 4 bases and J by 9 bases, and 13 bases separated the two germline ends. The length of the CDR3 is 12 residues. CDR3 amino acids: CASSRPESVQYF. The CDR3 DNA reads as TGTGCCAGCAGCCGCCCTGAGTCGGTGCAGTACTTC.

As to this clonotype: Being one base from a much bigger clone, this may be a read error. The chain employs TRBV14 and TRBJ2-7; D gene unclear. Germline assignment: CDR1 SGHDN and CDR2 FVKESK. CDR3 size: 13 residues. CDR3 nucleotides: TGTGCCGGCAGCCAAGATCTATCTGGCGAGCAGTACTTC. Its protein product is CAGSQDLSGEQYF. The whole variable domain, remainder taken from reference TRBV14 and TRBJ2-7, is EAGVTQFPSHSVIEKGQTVTLRCDPISGHDNLYWYRRVMGKEIKFLLHFVKESKQDESGMPNNRFLAERTGGTYSTLKVQPAELEDSGVYFCAGSQDLSGEQYFGPGTRLTVT.

This clonotype has ten or more counts. The gene calls are TRBV11-2 and TRBJ1-2; D is unresolved. Germline V gives CDR1 SGHAT, CDR2 FQNNGV. The germline V and J ends were trimmed by 2 bases and 4 bases, with 14 bases remaining between them. This CDR3 is 15 amino acids long. As DNA, the CDR3 is TGTGCCAGCAGCTTAAATTTCGGGGAGGCCTATGGCTACACCTTC. It is translated as CASSLNFGEAYGYTF.

This clonotype was seen at least ten times. The V and J genes are TRBV6-4 and TRBJ2-1; no reliable D call. Trimming took 8 bases from V and 0 from J, leaving 14 bases between them. This CDR3 spans 15 amino acids. Germline CDR1 and CDR2: MRHNA and SNTAGT. The CDR3: CASRMTASSYNEQFF. The DNA of the CDR3 is TGTGCCAGCCGTATGACCGCTAGCTCCTACAATGAGCAGTTCTTC.

This clonotype was counted between two and nine times. The chain links TRBV5-4 to TRBJ1-6, with D uncertain. The germline V and J ends were trimmed by 3 bases and 2 bases, with 6 bases remaining between them. The CDR3 length is 14 residues. Germline values: CDR1 SGHNT, CDR2 YYREEE (reference sequence). The CDR3 DNA reads TGTGCCAGCAGCTGGGAGCCCTATAATTCACCCCTCCACTTT. Translation: CASSWEPYNSPLHF.

This clonotype turned up a few times. The genes are TRBV11-1 and TRBJ1-1; D not resolved. The CDR3 has 13 amino acids. Deletions cut 3 bases from V and 3 bases from J, with 8 bases between. Per the germline V gene, CDR1 is SGHAT and CDR2 is FQDESV (reference sequence). CDR3 coding DNA: TGTGCCAGCAGCTTGACGACGGACACTGAAGCTTTCTTT. Translation gives CASSLTTDTEAFF.

At least ten counts were recorded for this clonotype. As the CDR3 is not closed by the conserved phenylalanine or tryptophan, this likely results from a read error. It is unclear where the CDR3 begins or ends on the DNA, so no DNA is shown, and the CDR3 is as TCRdb lists it. The rearrangement links TRBV7-3 to TRBJ1-1. Germline V gene sequence: CDR1 SGHTA, CDR2 FQGTGA. Inclusive of both ends, the CDR3 amounts to 14 amino acids. Here the CDR3 reads CASTATSQGGSVFC.

This clonotype was observed many times. This chain links TRBV12-3 or TRBV12-4 with TRBJ1-2; 8 nucleotides match TRBD1. This CDR3 has 14 residues. J gave up 8 bases and V 5 bases, and 10 bases lay outside the gene matches. CDR3 nucleotides: TGTGCCAGCAGTACGCAGGGGGCCACGAGAGGCTACACCTTC. As protein: CASSTQGATRGYTF.

The chain carries TRBV5-6 and TRBJ1-5; D unresolved. In germline, CDR1 is SGHDT, CDR2 YYEEEE. Trimming removed 4 bases from V and 7 bases from J, with 18 bases in between. The CDR3 is 15 amino acids. In DNA, the CDR3 is TGTGCCAGCAGCATCGGAGTGGCAGGCGGCCAGCCCCAGCATTTT. This translates into CASSIGVAGGQPQHF.

This clonotype has at least ten counts. The V and J genes are TRBV7-2 and TRBJ2-1; D unclear. V lost 6 bases to trimming and J lost 6 bases, with 15 bases between them. The CDR3 covers 14 residues. The V gene's germline CDR1 is SGHTA and CDR2 FQGNSA. The CDR3, as DNA: TGTGCCAGCAGTTATCTCCCCGGACCCAATGAGCAGTTCTTC. Amino acids: CASSYLPGPNEQFF.

This clonotype was seen repeatedly, ten times or more. The V call is TRBV5-1, the J call TRBJ1-1; no firm D call. CDR1 and CDR2 from the germline V gene are SGHRS and YFSETQ. Trimming stripped 4 bases from V and 0 bases from J, with 10 bases between. This CDR3 has 14 residues. In nucleotides, the CDR3 is TGCGCCAGCAGCCCACTAGCTCTGAACACTGAAGCTTTCTTT. It codes for CASSPLALNTEAFF. Full variable domain (remainder filled in from reference TRBV5-1 and TRBJ1-1): KAGVTQTPRYLIKTRGQQVTLSCSPISGHRSVSWYQQTPGQGLQFLFEYFSETQRNKGNFPGRFSGRQFSNSRSEMNVSTLELGDSALYLCASSPLALNTEAFFGQGTRLTVV.

On this clonotype: Given a much more abundant clone one base away, this may be a read error. The chain links TRBV20-1 to TRBJ2-5; D remains unclear. The V gene's germline CDR1 is DFQATT and CDR2 SNEGSKA (reference sequence). CDR3 length: 12 amino acids. The V and J ends lost 3 bases and 5 bases respectively, with 10 bases between them. The CDR3 sequence: CSARVWLETQYF. The CDR3 region has the DNA TGCAGTGCTAGGGTGTGGCTGGAGACCCAGTACTTC.

This clonotype was detected only a few times. The chain couples TRBV4-3 to TRBJ2-3; TRBD2 is a possible D gene (5 bases). Trimming removed 4 bases at V and 3 bases at J, with 8 bases between. There are 13 residues in the CDR3. Germline CDR1 and CDR2: LGHNA and YSLEER. CDR3: CASSRSGTDTQYF. Here the CDR3 DNA reads TGCGCCAGCAGCCGTTCGGGGACAGATACGCAGTATTTT.

This clonotype has at least ten counts. The chain carries TRBV11-2 and TRBJ2-1; D possibly matches TRBD1 or TRBD2 (6 bases each). Germline assignment: CDR1 SGHAT and CDR2 FQNNGV. CDR3 size: 15 residues. Trimming shortened V by 1 base and J by 4 bases, and 11 bases separated the two germline ends. The CDR3 DNA is TGTGCCAGCAGCTTAGTAGGGGGGTTTTACAATGAGCAGTTCTTC. It specifies CASSLVGGFYNEQFF.

This clonotype was observed at least ten times. This chain uses TRBV10-3 with TRBJ1-1, with TRBD1 identical over 8 bases. CDR1 and CDR2 from the germline V gene are ENHRY and SYGVKD. This CDR3 is built from 15 residues. V lost 10 bases to trimming and J lost 7 bases; unmatched junction nucleotides: 17. The CDR3 DNA reads TGTGCCACCCTAAGTCGGAACAGGGGGATGAATGAAGCTTTCTTT. Translated, it gives CATLSRNRGMNEAFF.

This clonotype was counted at least ten times. The rearrangement links TRBV6-6 to TRBJ2-7, with 12 bases identical to TRBD2. The CDR3 totals 14 residues. Germline assignment: CDR1 MNHNY and CDR2 SVGAGI (reference sequence). Losses at the gene ends were 6 bases for V and 3 bases for J; bases not matched to a gene: 3. CDR3 nucleotide sequence: TGTGCCAGCAGAAGACTAGCGGGGGTCTACGAGCAGTACTTC. The encoded protein is CASRRLAGVYEQYF.

The J gene is TRBJ2-7, the V gene TRBV18, with 8 bases identical to TRBD2. The length of the CDR3 is 14 residues. Germline-derived CDR1 and CDR2 are KGHSH and LQKENI. The trim removed 9 bases at V and 4 bases at J, leaving 11 bases unmatched. CDR3 sequence reads: CARSDGTRHYEQYF. As DNA, the CDR3 is TGTGCCAGGTCTGACGGGACTAGACATTACGAGCAGTACTTC.

In this sample, this clonotype turned up many times. The chain has TRBV7-2 and TRBJ1-2; D gene uncertain. This CDR3 spans 13 amino acids. Germline V CDR1 and CDR2: SGHTA, FQGNSA. Trimming cost V 5 bases and J 5 bases, with 12 bases left between them. Here the CDR3 DNA reads TGTGCCAGCAGCCCCCAGAATTGGTATGGCTACACCTTC. Protein product: CASSPQNWYGYTF.

This clonotype was recorded at least ten times. V and J are TRBV7-2 and TRBJ2-1, with 9 nucleotides matching TRBD2. The CDR3 totals 16 residues. In germline, CDR1 is SGHTA, CDR2 FQGNSA. After removal of 4 bases from V and 0 bases from J, the junction contained 4 bases not matched to a gene. The CDR3 DNA is TGTGCCAGCAGCTCGAGACTAGCGGTCTCCTACAATGAGCAGTTCTTC. Its protein is CASSSRLAVSYNEQFF.

This clonotype was observed many times. The J gene is TRBJ2-1, the V gene TRBV7-3, with D perhaps matching TRBD1 (6 bases). Trimming cost V 1 base and J 2 bases, with 12 bases left between them. Per the germline V gene, CDR1 is SGHTA and CDR2 is FQGTGA. This CDR3 has 16 amino acids. The CDR3: CASSLRGRGAYNEQFF. CDR3 DNA sequence: TGTGCCAGCAGCTTAAGGGGCAGGGGAGCCTACAATGAGCAGTTCTTC.

This clonotype was observed at least ten times. This chain links TRBV4-2 with TRBJ2-1; 12 nucleotides align to TRBD2. The CDR3 runs 16 residues. The V segment lost 1 base and the J segment 3 bases; nucleotides outside the gene matches: 1. Germline V CDR1 and CDR2: LGHNA, YNFKEQ. DNA for the CDR3: TGTGCCAGCAGCCAAGGACTAGCGGGAGACTACAATGAGCAGTTCTTC. It yields the protein CASSQGLAGDYNEQFF.

This clonotype was found many times. Here the CDR3 DNA reads TGTGCCAGCAGCCAAAATACAGGGACGGCAGGAAACACCATATATTTT. Translating gives CASSQNTGTAGNTIYF. The chain recombines TRBV6-1 with TRBJ1-3, with D possibly TRBD1 on 6 matching bases. Trimming removed 6 bases from V and 4 bases from J, with 19 bases in between. Germline V gene data show CDR1 as MNHNS and CDR2 as SASEGT. The CDR3 is made up of 16 amino acids.

The sample holds many counts of this clonotype. The genes are TRBV12-3 or TRBV12-4 and TRBJ2-2; the D is unclear. The CDR3 loop spans 13 amino acids. V lost 6 bases and J lost 7, with 12 bases in between. CDR3 in amino acids: CASSLPWVGELFF. DNA for the CDR3: TGTGCCAGCAGCCTCCCATGGGTCGGGGAGCTGTTTTTT.

V gene TRBV7-9 combines with J gene TRBJ2-3; 8 bases are shared with TRBD1. Trimming removed 5 bases from V and 7 bases from J; junction bases left unmatched: 8. The CDR3 runs 14 residues. Germline V CDR1 and CDR2: SEHNR, FQNEAQ (reference sequence). The CDR3: CASSPGGTSYTQYF. CDR3 nucleotides: TGTGCCAGCAGCCCAGGGGGCACGTCTTATACGCAGTATTTT.

This clonotype was observed a few times. The chain is built from TRBV14 and TRBJ1-1; D ambiguous. The CDR3 totals 16 residues. V gave up 3 bases and J gave up 4 bases, with 18 bases separating them. In germline, CDR1 is SGHDN, CDR2 FVKESK. CDR3 residues: CASSQQTGPDATEAFF. Here the CDR3 DNA reads TGTGCCAGCAGCCAGCAAACCGGGCCGGACGCCACTGAAGCTTTCTTT.

This clonotype appeared many times. The V and J genes are TRBV7-2 and TRBJ2-1, with 9 nucleotides matching TRBD2. The V segment lost 5 bases and the J segment 4 bases; nucleotides outside the gene matches: 6. CDR1 and CDR2 (germline): SGHTA, FQGNSA. This CDR3 comprises 15 residues. Here the CDR3 DNA reads TGTGCCAGCAGCCCGGGACTAGCTAATTACAATGAGCAGTTCTTC. It encodes CASSPGLANYNEQFF. Using reference TRBV7-2 and TRBJ2-1 for the parts outside the CDR3, the full variable domain is GAGVSQSPSNKVTEKGKDVELRCDPISGHTALYWYRQSLGQGLEFLIYFQGNSAPDKSGLPSDRFSAERTGGSVSTLTIQRTQQEDSAVYLCASSPGLANYNEQFFGPGTRLTVL.

This clonotype showed up many times. The chain is built from TRBV19 and TRBJ2-7; TRBD1 agrees at 7 bases. Germline V gene lookup returns CDR1 LNHDA and CDR2 SQIVND (reference sequence). Unmatched junction bases numbered 12, after V lost 5 bases and J lost 8 bases. The length of the CDR3 is 14 residues. The CDR3 DNA reads as TGTGCCAGTAGTGGCCGGGACAGAAATACCCAGCAGTACTTC. Translation: CASSGRDRNTQQYF.

This clonotype has a handful of counts. Mismatch with germline at one junction end may stem from a read error. The rearrangement links TRBV12-3 or TRBV12-4 to TRBJ1-5, with 8 positions matching TRBD1. The CDR3 is 14 amino acids. DNA for the CDR3: TGTGCCAGCACAATACAGGGGGGGAATCAGTCCCAGCATTTT. This encodes CASTIQGGNQSQHF.

This clonotype was observed many times. The CDR3 DNA sequence: TGTGCCAGCAACCCGCCCGGTCTCTCAGCCACAGATACGCAGTATTTT. Translated: CASNPPGLSATDTQYF. V usage is TRBV7-9 and J usage is TRBJ2-3; D is undetermined. The CDR3 consists of 16 residues. Trimming stripped 7 bases from V and 2 bases from J, with 19 bases between. The germline CDR1 and CDR2 sequences are SEHNR and FQNEAQ (reference sequence). The full variable domain, completed using reference TRBV7-9 and TRBJ2-3, is DTGVSQNPRHKITKRGQNVTFRCDPISEHNRLYWYRQTLGQGPEFLTYFQNEAQLEKSRLLSDRFSAERPKGSFSTLEIQRTEQGDSAMYLCASNPPGLSATDTQYFGPGTRLTVL.

This clonotype has ten or more counts. As DNA, the CDR3 is TGTGCAAGTCGAATAGGGGCGGACAGCCTTTTTATTTTTTACTATGGCTACACCTTC. This encodes CASRIGADSLFIFYYGYTF. The V and J genes are TRBV12-2 and TRBJ1-2; TRBD1, as called in the table, went unchecked against the DNA. TRBV12-2 is an annotated pseudogene. The CDR3 has 19 amino acids.

This clonotype was counted between two and nine times. V gene TRBV19 combines with J gene TRBJ2-6; 8 bases fit TRBD2. Germline lookup yields CDR1 LNHDA and CDR2 SQIVND (reference sequence). Trimming took 7 bases from V and 0 from J; bases not matched to a gene: 5. The CDR3 has 16 residues. The DNA for the CDR3 is TGTGCCAGTATCACGGGAGGGCTCTCTGGGGCCAACGTCCTGACTTTC. Translated: CASITGGLSGANVLTF.